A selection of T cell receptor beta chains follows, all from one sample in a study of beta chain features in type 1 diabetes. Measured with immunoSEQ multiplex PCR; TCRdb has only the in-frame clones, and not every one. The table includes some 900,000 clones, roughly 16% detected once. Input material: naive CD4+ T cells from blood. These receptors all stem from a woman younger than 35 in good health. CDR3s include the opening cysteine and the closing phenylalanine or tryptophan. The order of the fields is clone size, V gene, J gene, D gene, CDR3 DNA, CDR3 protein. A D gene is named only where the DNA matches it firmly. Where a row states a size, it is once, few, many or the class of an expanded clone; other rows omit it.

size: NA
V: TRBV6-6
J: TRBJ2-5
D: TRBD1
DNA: TGTGCCAGCAGTGGACAGGGCGTAGGTGGAGAGACCCAGTACTTC
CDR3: CASSGQGVGGETQYF

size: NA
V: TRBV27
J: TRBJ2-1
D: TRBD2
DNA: TGTGCCAGCAGTTTTGCCCAGCGGGAGTCTAGTGAGCAGTTCTTC
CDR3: CASSFAQRESSEQFF

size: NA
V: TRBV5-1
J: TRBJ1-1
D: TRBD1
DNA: TGCGCCAGCAGCTTGATGGGACAGGGAAAGAACACTGAAGCTTTCTTT
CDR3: CASSLMGQGKNTEAFF

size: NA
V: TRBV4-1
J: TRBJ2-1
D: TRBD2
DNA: TGCGCCAGCAGCCAAGTATCTAGCGGGTTGGGGTTTGGTCAATCGGAGCAGTTCTTC
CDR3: CASSQVSSGLGFGQSEQFF

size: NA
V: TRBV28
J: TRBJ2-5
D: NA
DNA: TGTGCCAGCAGTCTGATGGAGACCCAGTACTTC
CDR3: CASSLMETQYF

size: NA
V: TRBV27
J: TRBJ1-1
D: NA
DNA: TGTGCCAGCAACCTCAGGGAGAACACTGAAGCTTTCTTT
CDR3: CASNLRENTEAFF

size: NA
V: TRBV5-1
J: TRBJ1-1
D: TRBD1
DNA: TGCGCCAGCAGCGAGTCAGGGGGAGGAACTGAAGCTTTCTTT
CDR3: CASSESGGGTEAFF

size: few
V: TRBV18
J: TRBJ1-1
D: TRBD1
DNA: TGTGCCAGCTCCCACTCCGGGACAGGCCTCGCTGAAGCTTTCTTT
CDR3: CASSHSGTGLAEAFF

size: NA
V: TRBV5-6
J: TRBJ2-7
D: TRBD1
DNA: TGTGCCAGCAGCCCCAACAGGGGGCTCGACGAGCAGTACTTC
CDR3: CASSPNRGLDEQYF

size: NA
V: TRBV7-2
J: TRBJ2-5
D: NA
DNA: TGTGCCAGCAGCTCCCCACGTGGGGCCCAGTACTTC
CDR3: CASSSPRGAQYF

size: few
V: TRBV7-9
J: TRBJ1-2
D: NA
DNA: TGTGCCAGCAGCTTAAGGAGTGATGGCTACACCTTC
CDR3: CASSLRSDGYTF

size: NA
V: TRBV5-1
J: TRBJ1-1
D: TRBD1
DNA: TGCGCCAGCAGGGGGACAGGGGGCAAGGACACTGAAGCTTTCTTT
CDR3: CASRGTGGKDTEAFF

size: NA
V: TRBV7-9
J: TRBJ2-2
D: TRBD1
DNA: TGTGCCAGCAGCCCCCGACAGGGGCCCGGGGAGCTGTTTTTT
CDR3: CASSPRQGPGELFF

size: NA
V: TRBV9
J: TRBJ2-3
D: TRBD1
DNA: TGTGCCAGCAGCGTATGGGACAGGGGTTCGGATACGCAGTATTTT
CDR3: CASSVWDRGSDTQYF

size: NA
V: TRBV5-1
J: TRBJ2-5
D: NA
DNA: TGCGCCAGCAGCTTGGTTGAGGGAAGGTCTGGGGGGACCCAGTACTTC
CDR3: CASSLVEGRSGGTQYF

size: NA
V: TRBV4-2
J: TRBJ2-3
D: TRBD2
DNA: TGTGCCAGCAGCCAAGATACTAGCGGGAATTACGATACGCAGTATTTT
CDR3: CASSQDTSGNYDTQYF

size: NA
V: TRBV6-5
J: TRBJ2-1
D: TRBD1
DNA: TGTGCCAGCAGTTACCGGGGACAGGGTTCCTACAATGAGCAGTTCTTC
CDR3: CASSYRGQGSYNEQFF

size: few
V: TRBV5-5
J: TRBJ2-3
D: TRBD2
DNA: TGTGCCAGCAGCTTGGGGACTAGCGGGGCCACCGATACGCAGTATTTT
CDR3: CASSLGTSGATDTQYF

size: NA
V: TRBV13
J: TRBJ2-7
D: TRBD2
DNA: TGTGCCAGCAGCTTAGGCCTAAAGAGGCTAGCGGGAGTCGGCGAGCAGTACTTC
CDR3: CASSLGLKRLAGVGEQYF

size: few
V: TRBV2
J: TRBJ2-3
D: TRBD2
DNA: TGTGCCAGCACTCCACCGAGGGGAGGGACCACAGATACGCAGTATTTT
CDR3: CASTPPRGGTTDTQYF

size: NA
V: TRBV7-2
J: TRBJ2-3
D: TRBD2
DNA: TGTGCCAGCAGCTTGAGCGGGAGCGCAGATACGCAGTATTTT
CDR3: CASSLSGSADTQYF